A single sample gave rise to the 26 T cell receptor beta chains below, sequenced in a study of Ad26.COV2.S vaccination and SARS-CoV-2 variants. Treatment of the sample: some 19 received Ad26.COV2.S at low or high dose, single or two shots; roughly five received placebo; per-sample allocation not given. Day 63 after the first injection of vaccine or placebo was the sampling time. Assay used: immunoSEQ multiplex PCR; TCRdb lists only in-frame clones, some missing. The sample includes about 400,000 clones, 88% of them seen just once. The source material was peripheral blood, sampled in a trial of Ad26.COV2.S vaccine versus placebo. The origin of the receptors is a person aged 18 to 59 who received the Ad26.COV2.S COVID-19 vaccine or a placebo.

The CDR3 is CASSQEARPETQYF. In DNA, the CDR3 is TGCGCCAGCAGCCAAGAAGCGCGGCCGGAGACCCAGTACTTC. The rearrangement uses TRBV4-1 and TRBJ2-5; D remains ambiguous. The germline V gene encodes CDR1 MGHRA and CDR2 YSYEKL. The CDR3 is 14 residues long. Trimming removed 0 bases at V and 5 bases at J, with 10 bases between.

V gene TRBV3-1 (or the pseudogene TRBV3-2) combines with J gene TRBJ2-1; 7 bases line up with TRBD1. Germline V gives CDR1 LGHDT, CDR2 YNNKEL (reference sequence). The CDR3 length is 16 residues. Trimming removed 3 bases from V and 3 bases from J; junction bases left unmatched: 8. In nucleotides, the CDR3 is TGTGCCAGCAGCCAGCTTGGGGGACAGAACTACAATGAGCAGTTCTTC. Protein product: CASSQLGGQNYNEQFF.

This chain links TRBV7-9 with TRBJ2-5; D may correspond to TRBD1 or TRBD2 (6 bases each). CDR1 is SEHNR and CDR2 is FQNEAQ in the germline V gene (reference sequence). The CDR3 runs 15 residues. V lost 3 bases, J lost 2 bases, and 13 bases lay in between. CDR3 region: CASSLGRGTQETQYF. CDR3 DNA: TGTGCCAGCAGCTTGGGTCGGGGGACACAAGAGACCCAGTACTTC.

This sequence joins TRBV14 and TRBJ2-3; maybe TRBD2 (6 bases). CDR3 length equals 14 residues. Looked up from germline, CDR1 is SGHDN and CDR2 is FVKESK. The V end was cut by 4 bases, the J end by 4 bases, with 12 bases between. The CDR3 DNA is TGTGCCAGCAGCCTACGACTAGAGGCAGATACGCAGTATTTT. This sequence encodes CASSLRLEADTQYF.

The V and J genes are TRBV19 and TRBJ1-1; D not certain. With 3 bases removed from V and 3 bases from J, the gap between germline ends came to 14 bases. The CDR3 is 15 residues long. Germline V gives CDR1 LNHDA, CDR2 SQIVND (reference sequence). CDR3: CASSMDWGSYTEAFF. The CDR3 DNA is TGTGCCAGTAGTATGGACTGGGGTTCGTACACTGAAGCTTTCTTT.

V and J are TRBV4-1 and TRBJ1-2, with 8 positions matching TRBD1. This CDR3 spans 14 amino acids. V lost 0 bases to trimming and J lost 5 bases; unmatched junction nucleotides: 2. The germline V gene has CDR1 MGHRA and CDR2 YSYEKL. The CDR3 DNA is TGCGCCAGCAGCCAAGAGGACAGGGTGTATGGCTACACCTTC. Protein product: CASSQEDRVYGYTF.

The chain joins TRBV10-1 to TRBJ1-6, with 7 bases identical to TRBD1. Trimming removed 9 bases from V and 6 bases from J; junction bases left unmatched: 5. CDR3 length: 13 amino acids. Germline V gives CDR1 WNHNN, CDR2 SYGVQD (reference sequence). The CDR3 loop is CARETGPNSPLHF. CDR3 DNA: TGCGCCAGAGAGACAGGGCCTAATTCACCCCTCCACTTT.

This rearrangement joins TRBV19 to TRBJ1-2; D ambiguous. The CDR3 spans 12 residues. Germline lookup yields CDR1 LNHDA and CDR2 SQIVND (reference sequence). V gave up 2 bases and J gave up 5 bases, with 6 bases separating them. The CDR3 nucleotides read TGTGCCAGTAGTATACGACCTTATGGCTACACCTTC. This gives the protein CASSIRPYGYTF.

The rearrangement joins TRBV15 to TRBJ1-1; TRBD1 might be the D (5 bases). This CDR3 is 12 amino acids long. CDR1 LNHNV and CDR2 YYDKDF come from the germline V gene (reference sequence). V lost 10 bases to trimming and J lost 2 bases, with 11 bases between them. CDR3 loop: CASARGNTEAFF. The CDR3 region has the DNA TGTGCCAGTGCTAGGGGCAACACTGAAGCTTTCTTT.

This clone has only a few counts. The chain is built from TRBV11-3 and TRBJ1-4, with D tentatively TRBD1 (6 bases). The ends were cut back, 5 bases at V and 7 bases at J, with 23 bases in the middle. CDR3 length equals 17 residues. Per the germline V gene, CDR1 is SGHNT and CDR2 is YENEEA. The CDR3 DNA reads TGTGCCAGCAGCCGACCCGCCCGGGGGGGGGCGCGTGAAAAACTGTTTTTT. Its protein product is CASSRPARGGAREKLFF. Variable domain in full (rest from reference TRBV11-3 and TRBJ1-4): EAGVVQSPRYKIIEKKQPVAFWCNPISGHNTLYWYLQNLGQGPELLIRYENEEAVDDSQLPKDRFSAERLKGVDSTLKIQPAELGDSAVYLCASSRPARGGAREKLFFGSGTQLSVL.

The chain employs TRBV7-9 and TRBJ1-5, with 10 bases identical to TRBD1. There are 14 residues in the CDR3. The ends lost 5 bases at V and 9 bases at J; junction bases unmatched: 7. CDR1 SEHNR and CDR2 FQNEAQ come from the germline V gene (reference sequence). This chain's CDR3 is CASSRDRGHSPQHF. The DNA for the CDR3 is TGTGCCAGCAGCCGGGACAGGGGCCATTCGCCCCAGCATTTT.

V usage is TRBV7-9 and J usage is TRBJ2-2; 7 bases line up with TRBD2. This CDR3 spans 17 amino acids. Germline assignment: CDR1 SEHNR and CDR2 FQNEAQ (reference sequence). V trimming: 1 base; J trimming: 0 bases; junction bases outside the gene matches: 5. The CDR3: CASSLVWSGANTGELFF. In DNA, the CDR3 is TGTGCCAGCAGCTTAGTGTGGAGCGGGGCGAACACCGGGGAGCTGTTTTTT.

The V call is TRBV6-5, the J call TRBJ2-1, with 7 bases identical to TRBD2. With 0 bases clipped from V and 12 bases from J, the junction kept 11 bases outside the gene matches. Looked up from germline, CDR1 is MNHEY and CDR2 is SVGAGI. CDR3 length equals 15 residues. Here the CDR3 reads CASSYSGLSAMAQFF. CDR3 coding DNA: TGTGCCAGCAGTTACTCGGGACTATCGGCAATGGCGCAGTTCTTC.

This chain uses TRBV6-2 or TRBV6-3 with TRBJ2-5, with 7 bases that match TRBD1. After removal of 3 bases from V and 3 bases from J, the junction contained 10 bases not matched to a gene. Per germline, CDR1 MNHEY and CDR2 SVGEGT. This CDR3 contains 16 residues. This CDR3 reads CASSYQLGTEEETQYF. CDR3 bases: TGTGCCAGCAGTTATCAACTCGGGACAGAAGAAGAGACCCAGTACTTC.

This clone was seen once. The CDR3 protein is CASSITGGDTEAFF. CDR3 coding DNA: TGTGCCAGCAGTATCACGGGGGGAGACACTGAAGCTTTCTTT. The genes are TRBV5-4 and TRBJ1-1; D is possibly TRBD1 (5 bases). Trimming pared 5 bases from V and 3 bases from J, leaving 14 bases between. The CDR3 has 14 amino acids. Germline lookup yields CDR1 SGHNT and CDR2 YYREEE (reference sequence).

The gene calls are TRBV25-1 and TRBJ2-3, with TRBD2 matching 13 bases. The CDR3 has 15 amino acids. Trimming at V came to 7 bases and at J to 5 bases, leaving 6 bases not matched to a gene. CDR1 is MGHDK and CDR2 is SYGVNS in the germline V gene. In DNA form, the CDR3 reads TGTGCCAGCACTATACTAGCGGGGGGGCAAGATACGCAGTATTTT. Its protein product is CASTILAGGQDTQYF.

The chain combines TRBV2 with TRBJ1-5; D uncertain. The V end lost 4 bases, the J end lost 9 bases, and 10 bases lay between the germline ends. This CDR3 comprises 12 residues. CDR1 is SNHLY and CDR2 is FYNNEI in the germline V gene. Written as DNA, the CDR3 is TGTGCCAGCAGTGGGAGCCTTGGGCCCCAGCATTTT. Its protein is CASSGSLGPQHF.

The chain uses TRBV5-1 and TRBJ2-3, with TRBD2 as a possible D gene (6 bases). The germline V and J ends were trimmed by 0 bases and 0 bases, with 11 bases remaining between them. The CDR3 totals 16 residues. Germline CDR1 SGHRS, CDR2 YFSETQ. The CDR3 DNA reads TGCGCCAGCAGCTTGGAGGGCGGGGTGAGCACAGATACGCAGTATTTT. Protein sequence: CASSLEGGVSTDTQYF.

The chain links TRBV3-1 (or the pseudogene TRBV3-2) to TRBJ2-1; D ambiguous. Looked up from germline, CDR1 is LGHDT and CDR2 is YNNKEL (reference sequence). V was pared by 2 bases and J by 7 bases, with 9 bases between. CDR3 length: 13 amino acids. This CDR3 is CASSQQASNEQFF. CDR3 DNA sequence: TGTGCCAGCAGCCAACAGGCTTCGAATGAGCAGTTCTTC.

Here the CDR3 DNA reads TGTGCCAGTCATCGACAGGGCCAACGGCCTAACTATGGCTACACCTTC. Its protein product is CASHRQGQRPNYGYTF. This chain uses TRBV19 with TRBJ1-2; 7 positions match TRBD1. Unmatched junction bases numbered 12, after V lost 8 bases and J lost 0 bases. This CDR3 spans 16 amino acids. The germline CDR1 and CDR2 sequences are LNHDA and SQIVND (reference sequence).

V is TRBV18 and J is TRBJ2-1; 11 bases are shared with TRBD2. This CDR3 has 15 amino acids. The germline CDR1 and CDR2 sequences are KGHSH and LQKENI. V shed 3 bases and J 4 bases; nucleotides not matched to a gene: 2. CDR3: CASSPGLAAYNEQFF. For the CDR3, the DNA is TGTGCCAGCTCACCGGGACTAGCGGCTTACAATGAGCAGTTCTTC.

CDR3: CASSQDFPAEQYF. Written as DNA, the CDR3 is TGTGCCAGCAGCCAAGACTTCCCAGCTGAGCAGTACTTC. The gene calls are TRBV4-2 and TRBJ2-7; D not certain. The CDR3 runs to 13 residues. V gave up 0 bases and J gave up 7 bases, with 10 bases separating them. CDR1 LGHNA and CDR2 YNFKEQ come from the germline V gene.

This chain links TRBV13 with TRBJ2-7, with 9 bases fitting TRBD1. CDR1 PRHDT and CDR2 FYEKMQ come from the germline V gene (reference sequence). V lost 1 base, J lost 3 bases, and 10 bases stayed unmatched. This CDR3 is built from 17 residues. CDR3 amino acids: CASSLEALGQGRYEQYF. The CDR3 DNA reads as TGTGCCAGCAGCTTAGAGGCTTTAGGACAGGGGCGCTACGAGCAGTACTTC.

CDR3 region: CASSLPWGHGDEQYF. CDR3 bases: TGTGCCAGCAGTTTGCCTTGGGGACATGGTGACGAGCAGTACTTC. The V gene is TRBV7-9, the J gene TRBJ2-7; D possibly corresponds to TRBD1 (6 bases). This CDR3 spans 15 amino acids. The ends were cut back, 6 bases at V and 5 bases at J, with 20 bases in the middle. The germline V gene has CDR1 SEHNR and CDR2 FQNEAQ (reference sequence). The full variable domain, rest sourced from reference TRBV7-9 and TRBJ2-7, is DTGVSQNPRHKITKRGQNVTFRCDPISEHNRLYWYRQTLGQGPEFLTYFQNEAQLEKSRLLSDRFSAERPKGSFSTLEIQRTEQGDSAMYLCASSLPWGHGDEQYFGPGTRLTVT.

The J gene is TRBJ2-3, the V gene TRBV7-9; no clear D gene. Germline V gene data show CDR1 as SEHNR and CDR2 as FQNEAQ (reference sequence). Trimming pared 4 bases from V and 1 base from J, leaving 9 bases between. The CDR3 totals 14 residues. In DNA, the CDR3 is TGTGCCAGCAGCTCCACCGTGGGCACAGATACGCAGTATTTT. Protein: CASSSTVGTDTQYF.

This chain uses TRBV7-9 with TRBJ1-2; perhaps TRBD1 as D (5 bases). CDR1 SEHNR and CDR2 FQNEAQ come from the germline V gene (reference sequence). The CDR3 spans 15 residues. V lost 3 bases to trimming and J lost 1 base, with 12 bases between them. This CDR3 reads CASSFSTGVNYGYTF. For the CDR3, the DNA is TGTGCCAGCAGCTTTTCCACAGGCGTTAACTATGGCTACACCTTC.